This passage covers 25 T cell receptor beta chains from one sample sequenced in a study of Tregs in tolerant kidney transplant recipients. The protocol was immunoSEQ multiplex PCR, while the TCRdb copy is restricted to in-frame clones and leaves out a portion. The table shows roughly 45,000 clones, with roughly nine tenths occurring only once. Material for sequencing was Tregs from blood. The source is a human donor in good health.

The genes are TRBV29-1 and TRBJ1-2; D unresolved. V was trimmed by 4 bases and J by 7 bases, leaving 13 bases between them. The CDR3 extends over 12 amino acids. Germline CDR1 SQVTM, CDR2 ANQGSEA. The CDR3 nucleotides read TGCAGCGTTGCGTGGCGGGGTTCTGGCTACACCTTC. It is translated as CSVAWRGSGYTF.

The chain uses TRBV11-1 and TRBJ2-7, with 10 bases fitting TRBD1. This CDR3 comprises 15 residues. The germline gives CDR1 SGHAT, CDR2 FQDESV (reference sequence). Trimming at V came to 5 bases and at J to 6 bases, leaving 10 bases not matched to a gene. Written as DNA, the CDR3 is TGTGCCAGCAGCCACCCGGGACAGGGGCCCCTCGAGCAGTACTTC. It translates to CASSHPGQGPLEQYF.

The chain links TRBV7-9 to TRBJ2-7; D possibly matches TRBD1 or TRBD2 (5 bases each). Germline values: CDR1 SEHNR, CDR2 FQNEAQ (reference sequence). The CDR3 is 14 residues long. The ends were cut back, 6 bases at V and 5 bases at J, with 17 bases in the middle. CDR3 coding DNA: TGTGCCAGCAGTGCCGGGGCCTTCGCCCACGAGCAGTACTTC. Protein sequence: CASSAGAFAHEQYF.

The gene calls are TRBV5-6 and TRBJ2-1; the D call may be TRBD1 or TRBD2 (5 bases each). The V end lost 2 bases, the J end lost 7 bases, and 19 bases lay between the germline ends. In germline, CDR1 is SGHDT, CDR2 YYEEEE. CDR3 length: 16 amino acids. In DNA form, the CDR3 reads TGTGCCAGCAGCTTATTTTCCGGGACCCCTTGGAATGAGCAGTTCTTC. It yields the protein CASSLFSGTPWNEQFF.

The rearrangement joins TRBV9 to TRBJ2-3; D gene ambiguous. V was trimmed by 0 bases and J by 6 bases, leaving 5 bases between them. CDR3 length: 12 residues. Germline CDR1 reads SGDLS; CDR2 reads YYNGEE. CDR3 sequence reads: CASSVGRDTQYF. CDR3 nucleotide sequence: TGTGCCAGCAGCGTAGGACGTGATACGCAGTATTTT.

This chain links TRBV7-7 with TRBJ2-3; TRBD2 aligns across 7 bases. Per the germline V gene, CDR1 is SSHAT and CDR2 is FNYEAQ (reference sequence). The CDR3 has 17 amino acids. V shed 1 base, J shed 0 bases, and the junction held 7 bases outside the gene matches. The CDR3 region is CASSLGKPSGSTDTQYF. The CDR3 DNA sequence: TGTGCCAGCAGCTTAGGTAAACCTAGCGGAAGCACAGATACGCAGTATTTT.

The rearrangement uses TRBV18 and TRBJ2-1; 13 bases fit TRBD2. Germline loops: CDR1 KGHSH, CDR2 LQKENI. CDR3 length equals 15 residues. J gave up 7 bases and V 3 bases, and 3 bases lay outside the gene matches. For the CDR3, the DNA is TGTGCCAGCTCACCCCAGACTAGCGGGAGGAATGAGCAGTTCTTC. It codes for CASSPQTSGRNEQFF.

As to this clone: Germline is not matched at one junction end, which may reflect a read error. CDR3 amino acids: CASSLSGGLKETQYF. The CDR3 DNA is TGTGCTAGCAGCCTAAGCGGGGGGCTCAAAGAGACCCAGTACTTC. The chain recombines TRBV7-7 with TRBJ2-5; 9 bases fit TRBD2. This CDR3 contains 15 residues. Germline V gene lookup returns CDR1 SSHAT and CDR2 FNYEAQ (reference sequence).

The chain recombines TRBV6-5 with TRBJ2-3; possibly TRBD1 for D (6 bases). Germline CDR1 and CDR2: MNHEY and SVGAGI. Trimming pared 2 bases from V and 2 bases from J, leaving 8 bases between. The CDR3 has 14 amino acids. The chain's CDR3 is CASSYRDNTDTQYF. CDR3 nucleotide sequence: TGTGCCAGCAGTTACAGGGACAACACAGATACGCAGTATTTT.

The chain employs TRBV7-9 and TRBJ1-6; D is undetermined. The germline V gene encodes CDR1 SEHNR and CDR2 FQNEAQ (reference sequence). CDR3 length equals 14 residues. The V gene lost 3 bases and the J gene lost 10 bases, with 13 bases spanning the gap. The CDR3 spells CASSFGQVASPLHF. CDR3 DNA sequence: TGTGCCAGCAGCTTTGGGCAGGTAGCCTCACCCCTCCACTTT.

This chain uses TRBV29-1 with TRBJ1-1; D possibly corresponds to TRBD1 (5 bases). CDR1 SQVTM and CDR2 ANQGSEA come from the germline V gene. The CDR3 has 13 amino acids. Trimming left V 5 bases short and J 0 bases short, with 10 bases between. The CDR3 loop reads CSVPGTVNTEAFF. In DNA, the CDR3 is TGCAGCGTTCCCGGGACGGTGAACACTGAAGCTTTCTTT.

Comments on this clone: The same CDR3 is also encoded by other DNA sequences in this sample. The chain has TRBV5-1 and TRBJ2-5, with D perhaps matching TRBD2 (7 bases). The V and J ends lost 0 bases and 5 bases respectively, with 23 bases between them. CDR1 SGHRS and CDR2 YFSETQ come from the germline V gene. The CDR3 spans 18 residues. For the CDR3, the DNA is TGCGCCAGCAGCTTGGGACTACGTCAAGGGGGGGCGGGGGAGACCCAGTACTTC. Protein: CASSLGLRQGGAGETQYF.

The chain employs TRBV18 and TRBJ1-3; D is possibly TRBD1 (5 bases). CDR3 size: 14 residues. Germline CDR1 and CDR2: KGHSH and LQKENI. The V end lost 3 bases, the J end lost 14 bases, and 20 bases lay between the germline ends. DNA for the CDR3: TGTGCCAGCTCACCCTCTAGGGACGTCTCCTCCCTATATTTT. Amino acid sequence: CASSPSRDVSSLYF.

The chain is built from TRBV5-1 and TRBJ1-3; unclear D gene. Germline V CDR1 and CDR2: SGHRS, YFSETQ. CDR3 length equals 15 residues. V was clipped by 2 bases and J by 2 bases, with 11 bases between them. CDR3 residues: CASSFTRGPGNTIYF. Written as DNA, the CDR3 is TGCGCCAGCAGCTTTACACGGGGTCCTGGAAACACCATATATTTT.

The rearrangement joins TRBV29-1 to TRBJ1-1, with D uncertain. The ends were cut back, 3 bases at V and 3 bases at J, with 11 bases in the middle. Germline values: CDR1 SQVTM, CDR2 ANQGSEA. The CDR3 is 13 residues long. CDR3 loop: CSVEGKRDTEAFF. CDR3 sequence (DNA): TGCAGCGTTGAGGGGAAGCGAGACACTGAAGCTTTCTTT.

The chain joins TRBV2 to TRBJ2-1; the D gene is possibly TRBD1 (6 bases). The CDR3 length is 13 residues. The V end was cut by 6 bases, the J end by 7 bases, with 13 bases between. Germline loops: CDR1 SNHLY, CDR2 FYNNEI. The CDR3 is CASRLQGSNEQFF. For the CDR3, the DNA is TGTGCCAGCAGACTTCAGGGGTCAAATGAGCAGTTCTTC.

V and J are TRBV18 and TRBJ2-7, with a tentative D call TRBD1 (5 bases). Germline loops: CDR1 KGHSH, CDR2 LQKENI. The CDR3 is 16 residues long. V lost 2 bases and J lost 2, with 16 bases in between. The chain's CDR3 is CASSPTRAADTYEQYF. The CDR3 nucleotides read TGTGCCAGCTCACCAACCCGAGCCGCGGACACCTACGAGCAGTACTTC.

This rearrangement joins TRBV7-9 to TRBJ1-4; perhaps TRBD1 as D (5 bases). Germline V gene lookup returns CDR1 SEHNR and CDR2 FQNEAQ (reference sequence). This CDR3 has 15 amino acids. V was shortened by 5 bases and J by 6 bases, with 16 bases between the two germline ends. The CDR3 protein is CASSPRLAGDEKLFF. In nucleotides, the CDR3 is TGTGCCAGCAGCCCGAGGTTGGCGGGGGATGAAAAACTGTTTTTT. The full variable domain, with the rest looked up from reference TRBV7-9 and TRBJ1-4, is DTGVSQNPRHKITKRGQNVTFRCDPISEHNRLYWYRQTLGQGPEFLTYFQNEAQLEKSRLLSDRFSAERPKGSFSTLEIQRTEQGDSAMYLCASSPRLAGDEKLFFGSGTQLSVL.

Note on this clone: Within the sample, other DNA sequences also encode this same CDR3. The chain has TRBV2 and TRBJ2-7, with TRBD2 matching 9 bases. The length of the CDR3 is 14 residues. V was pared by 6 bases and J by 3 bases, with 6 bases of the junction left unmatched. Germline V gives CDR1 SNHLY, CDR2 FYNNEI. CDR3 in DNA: TGTGCCAGCAGAACTCGGCGGGGGGGCTACGAGCAGTACTTC. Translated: CASRTRRGGYEQYF.

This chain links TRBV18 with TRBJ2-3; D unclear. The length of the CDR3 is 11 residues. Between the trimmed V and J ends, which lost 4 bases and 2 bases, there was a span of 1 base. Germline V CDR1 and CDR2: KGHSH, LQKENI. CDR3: CASSHTDTQYF. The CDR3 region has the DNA TGTGCCAGCTCACACACAGATACGCAGTATTTT.

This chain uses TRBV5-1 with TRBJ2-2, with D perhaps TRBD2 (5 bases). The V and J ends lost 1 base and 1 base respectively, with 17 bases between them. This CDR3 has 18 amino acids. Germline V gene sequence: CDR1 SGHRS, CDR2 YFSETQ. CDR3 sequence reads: CASSLRRDSAVNTGELFF. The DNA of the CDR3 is TGCGCCAGCAGCTTGCGTAGGGATTCAGCGGTGAACACCGGGGAGCTGTTTTTT.

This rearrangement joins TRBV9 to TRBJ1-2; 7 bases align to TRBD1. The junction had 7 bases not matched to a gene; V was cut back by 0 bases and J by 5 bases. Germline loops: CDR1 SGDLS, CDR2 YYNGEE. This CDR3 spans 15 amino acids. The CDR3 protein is CASSVEVRGAYGYTF. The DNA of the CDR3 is TGTGCCAGCAGCGTAGAAGTCAGGGGGGCTTATGGCTACACCTTC.

The CDR3 loop reads CSVADGLIGNQPQHF. DNA for the CDR3: TGCAGCGTCGCGGACGGGCTTATTGGGAATCAGCCCCAGCATTTT. The rearrangement uses TRBV29-1 and TRBJ1-5; D is ambiguous. Trimming pared 6 bases from V and 4 bases from J, leaving 19 bases between. The CDR3 runs 15 residues. Germline-derived CDR1 and CDR2 are SQVTM and ANQGSEA.

CDR3 DNA: TGTGCCAGTCGCCAGGACGCTAATAGCAATCAGCCCCAGCATTTT. Its translation is CASRQDANSNQPQHF. The chain links TRBV2 to TRBJ1-5; no reliable D call. Germline V lookup: CDR1 SNHLY, CDR2 FYNNEI. V was pared by 9 bases and J by 0 bases, with 15 bases between. The CDR3 loop spans 15 amino acids.

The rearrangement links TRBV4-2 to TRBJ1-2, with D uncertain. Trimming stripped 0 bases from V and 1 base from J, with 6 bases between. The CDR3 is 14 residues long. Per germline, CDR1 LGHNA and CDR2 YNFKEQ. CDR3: CASSQEQFNYGYTF. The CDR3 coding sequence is TGTGCCAGCAGCCAAGAGCAGTTTAACTATGGCTACACCTTC.